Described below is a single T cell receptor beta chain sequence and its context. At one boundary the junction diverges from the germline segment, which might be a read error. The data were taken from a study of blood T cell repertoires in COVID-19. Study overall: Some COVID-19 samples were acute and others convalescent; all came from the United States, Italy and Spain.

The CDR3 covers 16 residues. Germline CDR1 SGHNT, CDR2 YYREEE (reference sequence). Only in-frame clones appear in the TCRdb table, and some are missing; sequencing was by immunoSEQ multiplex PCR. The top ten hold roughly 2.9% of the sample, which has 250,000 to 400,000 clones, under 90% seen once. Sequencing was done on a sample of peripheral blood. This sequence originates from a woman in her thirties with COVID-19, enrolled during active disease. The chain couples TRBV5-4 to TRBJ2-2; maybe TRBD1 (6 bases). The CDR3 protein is CASSPQTGLLTGELFF. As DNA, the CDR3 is TGTGCCAGCAGCCCCCAGACAGGACTTCTCACCGGAGAGCTGTTTTTT.